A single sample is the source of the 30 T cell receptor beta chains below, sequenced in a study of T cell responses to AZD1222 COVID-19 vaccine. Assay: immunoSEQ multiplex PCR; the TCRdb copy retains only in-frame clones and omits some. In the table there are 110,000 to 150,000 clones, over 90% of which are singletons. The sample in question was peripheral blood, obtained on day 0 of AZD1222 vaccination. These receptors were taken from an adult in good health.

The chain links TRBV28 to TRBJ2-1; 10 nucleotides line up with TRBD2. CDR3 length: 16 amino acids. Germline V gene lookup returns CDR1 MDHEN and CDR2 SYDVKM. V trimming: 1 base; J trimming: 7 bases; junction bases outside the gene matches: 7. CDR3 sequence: CASSLLGAGGQNEQFF. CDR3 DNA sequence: TGTGCCAGCAGTTTATTAGGAGCGGGAGGGCAGAATGAGCAGTTCTTC. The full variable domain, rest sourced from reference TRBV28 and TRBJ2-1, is DVKVTQSSRYLVKRTGEKVFLECVQDMDHENMFWYRQDPGLGLRLIYFSYDVKMKEKGDIPEGYSVSREKKERFSLILESASTNQTSMYLCASSLLGAGGQNEQFFGPGTRLTVL.

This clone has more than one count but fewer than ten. CDR3: CASSLELRALYGYTF. The CDR3, as DNA: TGTGCCAGCAGCTTAGAGCTTAGGGCTTTATATGGCTACACCTTC. V gene TRBV7-2 combines with J gene TRBJ1-2, with D uncertain. The CDR3 spans 15 residues. Germline CDR1 SGHTA, CDR2 FQGNSA. The germline V and J ends were trimmed by 1 base and 5 bases, with 14 bases remaining between them.

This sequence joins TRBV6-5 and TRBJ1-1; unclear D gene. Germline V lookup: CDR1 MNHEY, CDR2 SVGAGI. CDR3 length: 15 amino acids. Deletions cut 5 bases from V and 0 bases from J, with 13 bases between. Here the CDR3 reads CASSPPGHMNTEAFF. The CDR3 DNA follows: TGTGCCAGCAGTCCCCCGGGCCACATGAACACTGAAGCTTTCTTT.

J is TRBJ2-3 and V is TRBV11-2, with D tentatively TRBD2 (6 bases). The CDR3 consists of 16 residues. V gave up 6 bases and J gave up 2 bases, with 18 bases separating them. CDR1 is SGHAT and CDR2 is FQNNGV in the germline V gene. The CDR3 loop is CASRRRGAGDTDTQYF. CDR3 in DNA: TGTGCCAGCAGGCGACGCGGGGCAGGAGACACAGATACGCAGTATTTT.

The DNA for the CDR3 is TGTGCCAGCAGCTTAGATGGCGGAAGCACAGATACGCAGTATTTT. This codes for CASSLDGGSTDTQYF. The chain employs TRBV7-9 and TRBJ2-3; no definite D call. This CDR3 spans 15 amino acids. From germline, CDR1 is SEHNR and CDR2 FQNEAQ (reference sequence). The V end lost 1 base, the J end lost 0 bases, and 8 bases lay between the germline ends.

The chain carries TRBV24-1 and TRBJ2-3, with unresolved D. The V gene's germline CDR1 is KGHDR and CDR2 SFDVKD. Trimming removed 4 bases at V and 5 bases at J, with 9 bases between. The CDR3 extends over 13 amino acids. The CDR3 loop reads CATSDPPIDTQYF. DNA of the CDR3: TGTGCCACCAGTGACCCCCCGATAGATACGCAGTATTTT.

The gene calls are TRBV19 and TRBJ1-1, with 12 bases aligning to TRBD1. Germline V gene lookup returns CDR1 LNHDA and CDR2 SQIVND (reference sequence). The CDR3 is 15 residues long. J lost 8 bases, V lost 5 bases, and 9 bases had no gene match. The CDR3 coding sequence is TGTGCCAGTAGTCCTCCGGGACAGGGGGCTTTGGAAGCTTTCTTT. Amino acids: CASSPPGQGALEAFF.

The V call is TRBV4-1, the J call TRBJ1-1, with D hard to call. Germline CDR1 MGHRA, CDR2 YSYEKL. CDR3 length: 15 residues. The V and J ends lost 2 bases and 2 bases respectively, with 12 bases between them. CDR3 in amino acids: CASSQKYTKNTEAFF. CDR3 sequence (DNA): TGCGCCAGCAGCCAAAAGTACACAAAAAACACTGAAGCTTTCTTT.

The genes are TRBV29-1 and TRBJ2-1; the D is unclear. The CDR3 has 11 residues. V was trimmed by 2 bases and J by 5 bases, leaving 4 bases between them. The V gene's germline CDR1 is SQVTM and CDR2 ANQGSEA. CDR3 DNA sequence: TGCAGCGTTGAAAAGAACAATGAGCAGTTCTTC. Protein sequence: CSVEKNNEQFF.

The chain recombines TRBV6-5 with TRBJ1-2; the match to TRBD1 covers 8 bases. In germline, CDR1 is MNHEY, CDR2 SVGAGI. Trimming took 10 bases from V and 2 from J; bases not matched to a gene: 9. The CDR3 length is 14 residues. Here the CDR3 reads CATRPWTGNYGYTF. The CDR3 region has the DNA TGTGCCACCCGCCCTTGGACAGGGAACTATGGCTACACCTTC.

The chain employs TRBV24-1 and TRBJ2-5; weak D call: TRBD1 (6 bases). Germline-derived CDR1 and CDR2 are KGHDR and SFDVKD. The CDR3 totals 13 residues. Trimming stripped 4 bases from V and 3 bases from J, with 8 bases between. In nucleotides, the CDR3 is TGTGCCACCAGTGAGGCAGGGGAAGAGACCCAGTACTTC. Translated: CATSEAGEETQYF.

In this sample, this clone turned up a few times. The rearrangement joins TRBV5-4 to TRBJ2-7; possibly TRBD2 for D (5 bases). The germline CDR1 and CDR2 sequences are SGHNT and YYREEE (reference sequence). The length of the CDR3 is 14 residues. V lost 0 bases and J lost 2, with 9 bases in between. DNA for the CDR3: TGTGCCAGCAGCTTGGCAGGACTTACCTACGAGCAGTACTTC. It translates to CASSLAGLTYEQYF.

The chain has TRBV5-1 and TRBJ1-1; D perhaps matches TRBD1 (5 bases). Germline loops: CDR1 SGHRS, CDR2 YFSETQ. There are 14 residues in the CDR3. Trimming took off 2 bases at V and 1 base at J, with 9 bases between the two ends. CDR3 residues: CASSFDSRNTEAFF. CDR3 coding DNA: TGCGCCAGCAGCTTTGACAGTAGGAACACTGAAGCTTTCTTT. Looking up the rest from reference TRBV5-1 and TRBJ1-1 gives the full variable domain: KAGVTQTPRYLIKTRGQQVTLSCSPISGHRSVSWYQQTPGQGLQFLFEYFSETQRNKGNFPGRFSGRQFSNSRSEMNVSTLELGDSALYLCASSFDSRNTEAFFGQGTRLTVV.

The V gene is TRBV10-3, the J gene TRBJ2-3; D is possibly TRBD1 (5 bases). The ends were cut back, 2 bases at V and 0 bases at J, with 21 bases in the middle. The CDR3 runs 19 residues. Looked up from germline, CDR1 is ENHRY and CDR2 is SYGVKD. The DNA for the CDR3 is TGTGCCATCAGTGAGGCGCAGGGCGACGGACGGGCTAGCACAGATACGCAGTATTTT. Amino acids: CAISEAQGDGRASTDTQYF.

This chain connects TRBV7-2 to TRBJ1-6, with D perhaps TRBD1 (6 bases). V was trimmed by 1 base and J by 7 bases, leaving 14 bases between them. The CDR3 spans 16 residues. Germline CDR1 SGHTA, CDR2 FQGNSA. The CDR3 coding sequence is TGTGCCAGCAGCTTAGTAGGAGGGGGTCCAAATTCACCCCTCCACTTT. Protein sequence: CASSLVGGGPNSPLHF. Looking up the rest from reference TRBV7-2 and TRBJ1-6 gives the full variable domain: GAGVSQSPSNKVTEKGKDVELRCDPISGHTALYWYRQSLGQGLEFLIYFQGNSAPDKSGLPSDRFSAERTGGSVSTLTIQRTQQEDSAVYLCASSLVGGGPNSPLHFGNGTRLTVT.

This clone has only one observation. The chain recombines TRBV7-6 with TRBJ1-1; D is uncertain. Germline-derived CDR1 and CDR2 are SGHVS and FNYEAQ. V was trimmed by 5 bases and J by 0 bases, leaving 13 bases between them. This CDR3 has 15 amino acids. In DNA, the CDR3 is TGTGCCAGCAGCCTACGGACCGGATTGAACACTGAAGCTTTCTTT. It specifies CASSLRTGLNTEAFF. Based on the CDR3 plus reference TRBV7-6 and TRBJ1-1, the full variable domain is GAGVSQSPRYKVTKRGQDVALRCDPISGHVSLYWYRQALGQGPEFLTYFNYEAQQDKSGLPNDRFSAERPEGSISTLTIQRTEQRDSAMYRCASSLRTGLNTEAFFGQGTRLTVV.

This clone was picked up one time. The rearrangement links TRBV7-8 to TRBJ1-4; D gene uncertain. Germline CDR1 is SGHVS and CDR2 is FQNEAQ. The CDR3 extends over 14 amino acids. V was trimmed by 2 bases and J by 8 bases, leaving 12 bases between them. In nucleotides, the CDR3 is TGTGCCAGCAGCTTATTCAGCGGAGGAGAAAAACTGTTTTTT. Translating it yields CASSLFSGGEKLFF.

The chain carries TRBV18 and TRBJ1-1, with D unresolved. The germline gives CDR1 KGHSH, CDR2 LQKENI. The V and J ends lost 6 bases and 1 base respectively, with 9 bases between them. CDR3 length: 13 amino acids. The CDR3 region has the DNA TGTGCCAGCTCGCTTCAGTGGAACACTGAAGCTTTCTTT. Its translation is CASSLQWNTEAFF. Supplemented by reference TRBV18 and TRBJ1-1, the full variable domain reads NAGVMQNPRHLVRRRGQEARLRCSPMKGHSHVYWYRQLPEEGLKFMVYLQKENIIDESGMPKERFSAEFPKEGPSILRIQQVVRGDSAAYFCASSLQWNTEAFFGQGTRLTVV.

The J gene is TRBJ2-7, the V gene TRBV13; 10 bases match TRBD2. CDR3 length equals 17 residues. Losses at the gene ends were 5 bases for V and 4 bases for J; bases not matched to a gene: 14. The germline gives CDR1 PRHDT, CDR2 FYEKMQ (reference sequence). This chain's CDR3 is CASSQGGLAGAPYEQYF. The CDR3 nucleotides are TGTGCCAGCAGCCAGGGGGGGCTAGCGGGAGCCCCGTACGAGCAGTACTTC. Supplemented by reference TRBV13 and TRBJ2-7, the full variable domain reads AAGVIQSPRHLIKEKRETATLKCYPIPRHDTVYWYQQGPGQDPQFLISFYEKMQSDKGSIPDRFSAQQFSDYHSELNMSSLELGDSALYFCASSQGGLAGAPYEQYFGPGTRLTVT.

In DNA form, the CDR3 reads TGTGCCAGCAGCCTAACCGGGACAGGGGATTACGAGCAGTACTTC. It is translated as CASSLTGTGDYEQYF. The chain has TRBV11-1 and TRBJ2-7; 10 bases are shared with TRBD1. V gave up 5 bases and J gave up 4 bases; unmatched junction bases: 8. Germline-derived CDR1 and CDR2 are SGHAT and FQDESV (reference sequence). This CDR3 is built from 15 residues. The variable domain in full, completed from reference TRBV11-1 and TRBJ2-7, reads EAEVAQSPRYKITEKSQAVAFWCDPISGHATLYWYRQILGQGPELLVQFQDESVVDDSQLPKDRFSAERLKGVDSTLKIQPAELGDSAMYLCASSLTGTGDYEQYFGPGTRLTVT.

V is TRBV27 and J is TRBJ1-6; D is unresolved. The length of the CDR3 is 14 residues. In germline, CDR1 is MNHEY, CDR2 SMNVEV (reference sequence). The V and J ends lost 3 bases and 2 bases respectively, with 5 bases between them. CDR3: CASSFRPYNSPLHF. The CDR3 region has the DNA TGTGCCAGCAGTTTCAGGCCCTATAATTCACCCCTCCACTTT.

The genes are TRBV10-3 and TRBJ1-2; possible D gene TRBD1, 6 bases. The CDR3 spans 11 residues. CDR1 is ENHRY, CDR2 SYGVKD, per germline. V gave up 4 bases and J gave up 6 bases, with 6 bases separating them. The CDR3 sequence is CAISGTDGYTF. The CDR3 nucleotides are TGTGCCATCAGTGGGACAGATGGCTACACCTTC.

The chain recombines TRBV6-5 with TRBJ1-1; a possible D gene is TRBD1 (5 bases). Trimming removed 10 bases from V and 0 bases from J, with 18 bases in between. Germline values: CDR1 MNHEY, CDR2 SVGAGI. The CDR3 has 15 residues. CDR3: CATSWGVEMNTEAFF. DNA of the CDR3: TGTGCCACAAGCTGGGGGGTGGAAATGAACACTGAAGCTTTCTTT.

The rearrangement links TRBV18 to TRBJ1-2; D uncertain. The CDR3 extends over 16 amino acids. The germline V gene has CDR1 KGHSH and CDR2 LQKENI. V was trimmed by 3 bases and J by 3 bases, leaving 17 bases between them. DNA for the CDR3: TGTGCCAGCTCACCGAGGTTAACACACCGTGACTATGGCTACACCTTC. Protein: CASSPRLTHRDYGYTF.

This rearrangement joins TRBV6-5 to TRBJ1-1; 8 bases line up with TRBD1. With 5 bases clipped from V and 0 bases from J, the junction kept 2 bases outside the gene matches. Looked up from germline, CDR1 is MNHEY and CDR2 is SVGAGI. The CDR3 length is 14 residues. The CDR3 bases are TGTGCCAGCAGTAACAGGGGGGTGAACACTGAAGCTTTCTTT. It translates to CASSNRGVNTEAFF.

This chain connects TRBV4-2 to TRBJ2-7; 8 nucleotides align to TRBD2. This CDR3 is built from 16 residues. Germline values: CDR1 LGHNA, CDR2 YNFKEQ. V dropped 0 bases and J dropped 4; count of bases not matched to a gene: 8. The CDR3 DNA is TGTGCCAGCAGCCAAGACCTGCGGGAGGACCTGTACGAGCAGTACTTC. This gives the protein CASSQDLREDLYEQYF.

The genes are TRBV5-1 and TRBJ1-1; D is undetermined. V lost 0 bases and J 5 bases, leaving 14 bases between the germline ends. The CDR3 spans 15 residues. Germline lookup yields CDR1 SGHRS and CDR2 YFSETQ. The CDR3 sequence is CASSLELGVGTEAFF. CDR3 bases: TGCGCCAGCAGCTTGGAGCTCGGGGTGGGGACTGAAGCTTTCTTT.

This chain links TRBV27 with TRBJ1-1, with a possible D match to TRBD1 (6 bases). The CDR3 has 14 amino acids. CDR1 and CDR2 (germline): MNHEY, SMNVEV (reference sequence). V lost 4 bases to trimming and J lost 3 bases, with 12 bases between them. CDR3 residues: CASSSQTGYTEAFF. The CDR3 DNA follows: TGTGCCAGCAGTTCTCAAACAGGGTACACTGAAGCTTTCTTT.

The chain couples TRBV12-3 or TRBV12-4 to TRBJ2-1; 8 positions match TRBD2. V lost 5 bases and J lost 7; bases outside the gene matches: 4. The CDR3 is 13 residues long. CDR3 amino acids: CASSAREANEQFF. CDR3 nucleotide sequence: TGTGCCAGCAGTGCGCGGGAGGCAAATGAGCAGTTCTTC.

The CDR3 DNA reads as TGTGCCAGCAGCTCGTTGACAGGGCGAGGAAACACCATATATTTT. It encodes CASSSLTGRGNTIYF. V is TRBV7-9 and J is TRBJ1-3, with 7 bases aligning to TRBD1. The germline V gene encodes CDR1 SEHNR and CDR2 FQNEAQ (reference sequence). V trimming: 4 bases; J trimming: 4 bases; junction bases outside the gene matches: 7. CDR3 length: 15 residues.